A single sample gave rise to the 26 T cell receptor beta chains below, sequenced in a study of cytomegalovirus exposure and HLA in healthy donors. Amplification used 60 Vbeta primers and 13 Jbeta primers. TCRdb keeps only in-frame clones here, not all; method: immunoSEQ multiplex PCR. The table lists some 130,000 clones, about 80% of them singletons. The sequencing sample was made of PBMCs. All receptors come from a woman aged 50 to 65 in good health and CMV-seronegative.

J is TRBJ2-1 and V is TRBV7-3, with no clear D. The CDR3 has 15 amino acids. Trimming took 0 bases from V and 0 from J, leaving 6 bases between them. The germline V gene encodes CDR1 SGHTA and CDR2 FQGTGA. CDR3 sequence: CASSLTRSSYNEQFF. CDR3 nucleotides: TGTGCCAGCAGCTTAACCCGCAGCTCCTACAATGAGCAGTTCTTC.

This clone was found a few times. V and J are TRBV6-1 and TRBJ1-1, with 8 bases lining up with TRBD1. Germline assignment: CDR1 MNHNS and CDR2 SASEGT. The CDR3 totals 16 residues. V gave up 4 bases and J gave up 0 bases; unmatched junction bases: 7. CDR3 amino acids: CASSARGPAMNTEAFF. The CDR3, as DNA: TGTGCCAGCAGTGCCAGGGGGCCAGCCATGAACACTGAAGCTTTCTTT.

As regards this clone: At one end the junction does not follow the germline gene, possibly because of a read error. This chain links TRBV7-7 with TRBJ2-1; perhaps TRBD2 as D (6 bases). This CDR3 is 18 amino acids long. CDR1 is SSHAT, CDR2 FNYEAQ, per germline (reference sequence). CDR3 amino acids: CASSLEGGGKSSYNEQFF. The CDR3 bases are TGTGCTAGCAGCTTAGAAGGAGGCGGGAAAAGCTCCTACAATGAGCAGTTCTTC.

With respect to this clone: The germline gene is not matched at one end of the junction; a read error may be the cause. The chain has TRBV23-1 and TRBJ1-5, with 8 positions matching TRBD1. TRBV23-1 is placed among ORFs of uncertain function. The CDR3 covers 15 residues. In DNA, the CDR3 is TGCGCCAGCAGTCAATCCGGACAGGGCAATCAGCCCCAGAATTTT. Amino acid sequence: CASSQSGQGNQPQNF.

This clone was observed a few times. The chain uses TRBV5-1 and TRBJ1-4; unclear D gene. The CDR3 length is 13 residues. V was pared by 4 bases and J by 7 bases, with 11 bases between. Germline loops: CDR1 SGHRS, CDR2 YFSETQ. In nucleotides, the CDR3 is TGCGCCAGCAGCCCCGACACTGCTGAAAAACTGTTTTTT. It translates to CASSPDTAEKLFF.

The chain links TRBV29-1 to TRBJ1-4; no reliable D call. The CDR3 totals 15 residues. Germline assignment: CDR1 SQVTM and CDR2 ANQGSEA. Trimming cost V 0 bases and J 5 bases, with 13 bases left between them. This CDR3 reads CSVEDYSDLNEKLFF. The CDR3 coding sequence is TGCAGCGTTGAAGACTACAGTGATTTAAATGAAAAACTGTTTTTT.

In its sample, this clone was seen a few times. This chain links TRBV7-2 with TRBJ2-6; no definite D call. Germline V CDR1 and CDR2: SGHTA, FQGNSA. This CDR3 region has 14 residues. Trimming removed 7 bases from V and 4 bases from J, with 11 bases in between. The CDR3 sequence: CASTLNSGANVLTF. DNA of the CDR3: TGTGCCAGCACCCTAAATTCCGGGGCCAACGTCCTGACTTTC.

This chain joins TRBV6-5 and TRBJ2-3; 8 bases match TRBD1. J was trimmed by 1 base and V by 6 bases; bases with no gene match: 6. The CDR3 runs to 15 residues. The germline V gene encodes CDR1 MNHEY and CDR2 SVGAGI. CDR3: CASRGQGLGTDTQYF. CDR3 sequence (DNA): TGTGCCAGCAGAGGACAGGGTTTGGGCACAGATACGCAGTATTTT.

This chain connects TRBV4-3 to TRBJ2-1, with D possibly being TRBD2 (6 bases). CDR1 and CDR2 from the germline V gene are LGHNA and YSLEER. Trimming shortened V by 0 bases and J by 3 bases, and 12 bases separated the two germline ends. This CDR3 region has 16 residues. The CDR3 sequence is CASSQDKGGDYNEQFF. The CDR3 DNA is TGCGCCAGCAGCCAAGATAAGGGCGGGGACTACAATGAGCAGTTCTTC.

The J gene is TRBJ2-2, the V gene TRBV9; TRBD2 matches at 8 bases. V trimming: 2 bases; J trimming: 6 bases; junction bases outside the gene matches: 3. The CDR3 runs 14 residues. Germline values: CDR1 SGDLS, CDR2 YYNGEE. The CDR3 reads CASSVGLASGELFF. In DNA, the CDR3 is TGTGCCAGCAGCGTCGGACTAGCTTCCGGGGAGCTGTTTTTT.

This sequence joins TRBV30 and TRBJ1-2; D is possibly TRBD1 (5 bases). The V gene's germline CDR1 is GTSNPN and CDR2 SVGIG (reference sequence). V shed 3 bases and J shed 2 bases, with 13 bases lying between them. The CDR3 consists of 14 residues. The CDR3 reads CAWSRQGPNYGYTF. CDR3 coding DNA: TGTGCCTGGAGCAGGCAGGGCCCCAACTATGGCTACACCTTC.

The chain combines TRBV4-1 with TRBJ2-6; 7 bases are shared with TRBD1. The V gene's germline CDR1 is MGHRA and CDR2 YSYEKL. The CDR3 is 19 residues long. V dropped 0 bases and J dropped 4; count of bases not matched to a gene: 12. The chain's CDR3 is CASSQELQGSPGGANVLTF. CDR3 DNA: TGCGCCAGCAGCCAAGAACTACAGGGGTCTCCGGGCGGGGCCAACGTCCTGACTTTC.

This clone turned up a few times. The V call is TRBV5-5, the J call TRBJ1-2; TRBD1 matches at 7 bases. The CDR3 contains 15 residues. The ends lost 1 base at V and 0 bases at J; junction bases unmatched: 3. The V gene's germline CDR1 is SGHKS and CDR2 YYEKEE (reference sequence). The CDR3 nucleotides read TGTGCCAGCAGCTTGCAGGGGGGTACTAACTATGGCTACACCTTC. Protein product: CASSLQGGTNYGYTF.

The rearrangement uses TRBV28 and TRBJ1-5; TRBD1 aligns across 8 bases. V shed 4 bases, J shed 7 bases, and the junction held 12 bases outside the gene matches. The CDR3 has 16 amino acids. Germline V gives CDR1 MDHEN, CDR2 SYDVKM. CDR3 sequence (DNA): TGTGCCAGCAGTTACACAGGGGGGGGGAATAACCAGCCCCAGCATTTT. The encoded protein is CASSYTGGGNNQPQHF.

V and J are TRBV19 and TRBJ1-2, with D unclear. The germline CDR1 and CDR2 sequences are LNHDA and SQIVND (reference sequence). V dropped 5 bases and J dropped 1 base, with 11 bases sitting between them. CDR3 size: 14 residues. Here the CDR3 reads CASSAYRDNYGYTF. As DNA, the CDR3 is TGTGCCAGTAGTGCATACAGAGATAACTATGGCTACACCTTC.

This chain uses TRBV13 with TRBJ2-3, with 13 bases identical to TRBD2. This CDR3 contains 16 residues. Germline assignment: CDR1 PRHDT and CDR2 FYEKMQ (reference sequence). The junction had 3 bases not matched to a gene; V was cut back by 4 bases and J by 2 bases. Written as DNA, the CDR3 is TGTGCCAGCAGCTCGGGACTAGCGGGGATCACAGATACGCAGTATTTT. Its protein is CASSSGLAGITDTQYF.

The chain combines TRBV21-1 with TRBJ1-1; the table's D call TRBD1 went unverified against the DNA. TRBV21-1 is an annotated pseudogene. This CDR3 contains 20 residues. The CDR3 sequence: CASSNIAESVGTGMNTEAFF. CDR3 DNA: TGTGCCAGCAGCAATATTGCGGAGTCTGTGGGGACAGGGATGAACACTGAAGCTTTCTTT.

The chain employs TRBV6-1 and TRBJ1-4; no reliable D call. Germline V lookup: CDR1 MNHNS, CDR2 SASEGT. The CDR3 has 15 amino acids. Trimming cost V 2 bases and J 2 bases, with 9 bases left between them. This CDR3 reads CASSEQLYTNEKLFF. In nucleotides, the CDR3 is TGTGCCAGCAGTGAACAACTTTACACTAATGAAAAACTGTTTTTT.

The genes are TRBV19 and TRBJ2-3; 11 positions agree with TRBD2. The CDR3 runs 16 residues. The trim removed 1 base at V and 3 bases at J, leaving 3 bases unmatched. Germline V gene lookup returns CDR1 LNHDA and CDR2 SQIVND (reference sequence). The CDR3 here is CASSIVRTSGTDTQYF. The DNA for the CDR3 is TGTGCCAGTAGTATAGTTCGGACTAGCGGGACAGATACGCAGTATTTT.

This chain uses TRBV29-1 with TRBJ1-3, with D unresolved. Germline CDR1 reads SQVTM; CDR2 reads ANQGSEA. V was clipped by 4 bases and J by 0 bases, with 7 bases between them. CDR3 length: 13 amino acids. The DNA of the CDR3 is TGCAGCGTTGGAAAGAGCTCTGGAAACACCATATATTTT. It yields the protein CSVGKSSGNTIYF.

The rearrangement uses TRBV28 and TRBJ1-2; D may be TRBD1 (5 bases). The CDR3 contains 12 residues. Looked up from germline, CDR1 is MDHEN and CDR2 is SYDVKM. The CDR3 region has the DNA TGTGGGGGGGGATCCAGGACCTATGGCTACACCTTC. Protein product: CGGGSRTYGYTF.

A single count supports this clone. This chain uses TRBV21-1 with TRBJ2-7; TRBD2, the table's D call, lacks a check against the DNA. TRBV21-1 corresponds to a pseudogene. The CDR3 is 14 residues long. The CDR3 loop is CASSKPHRDYEQYV. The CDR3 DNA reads TGTGCCAGCAGCAAACCCCACAGGGACTACGAGCAGTACGTC.

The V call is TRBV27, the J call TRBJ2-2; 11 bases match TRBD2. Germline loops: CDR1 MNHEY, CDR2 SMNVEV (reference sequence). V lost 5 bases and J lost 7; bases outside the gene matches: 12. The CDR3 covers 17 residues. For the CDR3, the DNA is TGTGCCAGCAGTCCACTTAGCGGGAGGGCCTCGGACGGGGAGCTGTTTTTT. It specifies CASSPLSGRASDGELFF.

The CDR3 DNA is TGTGCCAGCAGGAACGACAGGGGGCGAGAGACCCAGTACTTC. Translated: CASRNDRGRETQYF. V usage is TRBV6-5 and J usage is TRBJ2-5, with 10 bases lining up with TRBD1. V was pared by 6 bases and J by 4 bases, with 5 bases of the junction left unmatched. The CDR3 runs 14 residues. Germline values: CDR1 MNHEY, CDR2 SVGAGI.

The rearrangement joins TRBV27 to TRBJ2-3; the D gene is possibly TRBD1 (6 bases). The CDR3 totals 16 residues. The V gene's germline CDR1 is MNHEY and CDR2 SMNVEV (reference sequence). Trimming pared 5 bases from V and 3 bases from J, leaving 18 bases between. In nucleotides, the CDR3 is TGTGCCAGCAGTCCTAAAACAGGGAGCGTAACAGATACGCAGTATTTT. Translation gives CASSPKTGSVTDTQYF.

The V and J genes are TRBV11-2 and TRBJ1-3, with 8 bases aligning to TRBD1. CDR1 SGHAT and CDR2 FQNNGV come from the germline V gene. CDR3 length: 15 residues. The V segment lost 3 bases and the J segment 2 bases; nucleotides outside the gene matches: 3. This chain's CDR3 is CASSLGTGTGNTIYF. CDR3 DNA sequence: TGTGCCAGCAGCTTGGGGACAGGAACTGGAAACACCATATATTTT.